The 23 T cell receptor beta chains below come from one sample, sequenced in a study of cytomegalovirus exposure and HLA in healthy donors. Use of 60 Vbeta and 13 Jbeta primers characterized the PCR. Sequencing used immunoSEQ multiplex PCR; TCRdb keeps in-frame clones, though not all of them. This sample yields approximately 180,000 clones, of which 70% to 80% are seen a single time; roughly 3.7% belongs to the top ten. Input material: PBMCs. The receptors were sampled from a woman in her sixties or seventies in good health and CMV-seropositive.

The V and J genes are TRBV5-5 and TRBJ1-2; 9 nucleotides match TRBD1. The CDR3 covers 14 residues. The junction had 3 bases not matched to a gene; V was cut back by 1 base and J by 5 bases. The germline V gene has CDR1 SGHKS and CDR2 YYEKEE (reference sequence). The CDR3 region has the DNA TGTGCCAGCAGCTTGAGACAGGGGGAGTATGGCTACACCTTC. Amino acids: CASSLRQGEYGYTF.

A few counts support this clone. The chain combines TRBV6-5 with TRBJ1-6, with unresolved D. Germline CDR1 and CDR2: MNHEY and SVGAGI. The CDR3 is 15 amino acids. Trimming removed 5 bases from V and 0 bases from J, with 8 bases in between. CDR3 region: CASSPRSSYNSPLHF. The CDR3 DNA is TGTGCCAGCAGTCCAAGGAGCTCCTATAATTCACCCCTCCACTTT.

J is TRBJ2-7 and V is TRBV9, with 10 bases that match TRBD1. Germline CDR1 reads SGDLS; CDR2 reads YYNGEE. V was pared by 1 base and J by 6 bases, with 1 base of the junction left unmatched. The CDR3 spans 13 residues. Here the CDR3 reads CASSVRDRGEQYF. CDR3 bases: TGTGCCAGCAGCGTACGGGACAGGGGCGAGCAGTACTTC.

The chain has TRBV30 and TRBJ2-1; 12 nucleotides line up with TRBD2. CDR3 size: 15 residues. The germline V gene encodes CDR1 GTSNPN and CDR2 SVGIG (reference sequence). With V trimmed by 1 base and J by 3 bases, 1 base remained unmatched. CDR3 sequence (DNA): TGTGCCTGGAGTGCGACTAGCGGGAGCTACAATGAGCAGTTCTTC. Protein product: CAWSATSGSYNEQFF.

The chain combines TRBV2 with TRBJ2-7; 7 bases match TRBD2. With V trimmed by 8 bases and J by 0 bases, 7 bases remained unmatched. The CDR3 sequence is 14 residues long. Germline V lookup: CDR1 SNHLY, CDR2 FYNNEI. The CDR3 is CASRGTTSSYEQYF. In DNA, the CDR3 is TGTGCCAGCCGGGGGACTACCAGCTCCTACGAGCAGTACTTC. The whole variable domain, filled in from reference TRBV2 and TRBJ2-7, reads EPEVTQTPSHQVTQMGQEVILRCVPISNHLYFYWYRQILGQKVEFLVSFYNNEISEKSEIFDDQFSVERPDGSNFTLKIRSTKLEDSAMYFCASRGTTSSYEQYFGPGTRLTVT.

The rearrangement uses TRBV6-4 and TRBJ2-3; TRBD2 matches 12 bases. The germline CDR1 and CDR2 sequences are MRHNA and SNTAGT. There are 15 residues in the CDR3. Trimming cost V 6 bases and J 2 bases; bases outside gene matches: 3. The CDR3 reads CASRRLAGDTDTQYF. CDR3 nucleotides: TGTGCCAGCAGGAGACTAGCGGGAGACACAGATACGCAGTATTTT.

This clone came up a few times. This same CDR3 is encoded by further DNA sequences in the sample. J is TRBJ2-5 and V is TRBV27; TRBD1 agrees at 7 bases. The CDR3 sequence is 13 residues long. J was trimmed by 5 bases and V by 8 bases; bases with no gene match: 8. Per germline, CDR1 MNHEY and CDR2 SMNVEV (reference sequence). The CDR3 DNA reads TGTGCCAGCTCAGACACAGGGGAGGAGACCCAGTACTTC. It translates to CASSDTGEETQYF.

The chain recombines TRBV7-3 with TRBJ2-1; 13 bases fit TRBD2. Germline V gene data show CDR1 as SGHTA and CDR2 as FQGTGA. This CDR3 is built from 15 residues. V lost 5 bases, J lost 8 bases, and 6 bases stayed unmatched. The CDR3 region has the DNA TGTGCCAGCAGCCGGCGGACTAGCGGGAGAGATGAGCAGTTCTTC. Encoded protein: CASSRRTSGRDEQFF. The variable domain in full, with the rest retrieved from reference TRBV7-3 and TRBJ2-1, is GAGVSQTPSNKVTEKGKYVELRCDPISGHTALYWYRQSLGQGPEFLIYFQGTGAADDSGLPNDRFFAVRPEGSVSTLKIQRTERGDSAVYLCASSRRTSGRDEQFFGPGTRLTVL.

The V call is TRBV28, the J call TRBJ1-2; possible D gene TRBD1, 6 bases. Germline V gene data show CDR1 as MDHEN and CDR2 as SYDVKM. V was shortened by 4 bases and J by 3 bases, with 12 bases between the two germline ends. The CDR3 spans 14 residues. CDR3 amino acids: CASSSGVEDYGYTF. CDR3 coding DNA: TGTGCCAGCAGTTCAGGGGTTGAGGACTATGGCTACACCTTC.

There are a few counts of this clone. V and J are TRBV4-1 and TRBJ2-3, with 8 bases that match TRBD1. V gave up 6 bases and J gave up 4 bases; unmatched junction bases: 12. Germline values: CDR1 MGHRA, CDR2 YSYEKL. CDR3 size: 16 residues. CDR3 bases: TGCGCCAGCAGGCAGACAGGGGCGAAGGAGGCAGATACGCAGTATTTT. This translates into CASRQTGAKEADTQYF.

The chain links TRBV6-1 to TRBJ2-5, with 7 bases aligning to TRBD1. The germline V gene encodes CDR1 MNHNS and CDR2 SASEGT. V trimming: 3 bases; J trimming: 5 bases; junction bases outside the gene matches: 6. The CDR3 is 14 residues long. CDR3 residues: CASSDLTGVETQYF. Here the CDR3 DNA reads TGTGCCAGCAGTGACCTTACAGGGGTCGAGACCCAGTACTTC.

The chain links TRBV7-9 to TRBJ2-5; D may be TRBD2 (5 bases). With 11 bases removed from V and 7 bases from J, the gap between germline ends came to 17 bases. The CDR3 extends over 12 amino acids. CDR1 SEHNR and CDR2 FQNEAQ come from the germline V gene (reference sequence). The CDR3: CALEGSSGTQYF. The CDR3 DNA is TGTGCCCTCGAAGGGAGCTCAGGGACCCAGTACTTC.

This clone was recorded a few times. The V and J genes are TRBV30 and TRBJ1-3; D is uncertain. V lost 2 bases and J 2 bases, leaving 10 bases between the germline ends. This CDR3 has 14 amino acids. The germline gives CDR1 GTSNPN, CDR2 SVGIG (reference sequence). The CDR3 DNA follows: TGTGCCTGGAGTTTTCCCGGGACTGGAAACACCATATATTTT. The encoded protein is CAWSFPGTGNTIYF. The full variable domain, rest sourced from reference TRBV30 and TRBJ1-3, is SQTIHQWPATLVQPVGSPLSLECTVEGTSNPNLYWYRQAAGRGLQLLFYSVGIGQISSEVPQNLSASRPQDRQFILSSKKLLLSDSGFYLCAWSFPGTGNTIYFGEGSWLTVV.

CDR3 bases: TGTGCCTGGAGTGCTGGCGGGGGGGCCACTGAGCAGTTCTTC. Amino acid sequence: CAWSAGGGATEQFF. The gene calls are TRBV30 and TRBJ2-1, with 9 bases matching TRBD2. V shed 1 base and J 9 bases; nucleotides not matched to a gene: 7. The CDR3 totals 14 residues. Germline CDR1 reads GTSNPN; CDR2 reads SVGIG (reference sequence).

The rearrangement uses TRBV19 and TRBJ1-1; 7 bases map to TRBD1. Germline-derived CDR1 and CDR2 are LNHDA and SQIVND (reference sequence). With 3 bases clipped from V and 4 bases from J, the junction kept 11 bases outside the gene matches. This CDR3 has 16 amino acids. For the CDR3, the DNA is TGTGCCAGTAGTATCCAGGCAGGGGGTGAGTCCACTGAAGCTTTCTTT. Residues: CASSIQAGGESTEAFF.

The chain is built from TRBV7-2 and TRBJ2-1, with a possible D match to TRBD2 (5 bases). Trimming took off 5 bases at V and 10 bases at J, with 21 bases between the two ends. CDR3 size: 15 residues. Germline V lookup: CDR1 SGHTA, CDR2 FQGNSA. Written as DNA, the CDR3 is TGTGCCAGCAGCCCCTTAGGGTCCCGGAGGCGGGAGCAGTTCTTC. Residues: CASSPLGSRRREQFF.

This rearrangement joins TRBV5-4 to TRBJ1-2; D is ambiguous. V was trimmed by 3 bases and J by 4 bases, leaving 10 bases between them. The CDR3 sequence is 13 residues long. Germline CDR1 is SGHNT and CDR2 is YYREEE (reference sequence). The chain's CDR3 is CASSSAGSYGYTF. The CDR3 bases are TGTGCCAGCAGCTCAGCCGGGAGCTATGGCTACACCTTC. Full variable domain (missing parts from reference TRBV5-4 and TRBJ1-2): ETGVTQSPTHLIKTRGQQVTLRCSSQSGHNTVSWYQQALGQGPQFIFQYYREEENGRGNFPPRFSGLQFPNYSSELNVNALELDDSALYLCASSSAGSYGYTFGSGTRLTVV.

A note on this clone: The CDR3 end shows no conserved phenylalanine or tryptophan, and so a read error is likely. The chain links TRBV7-2 to TRBJ2-7; 8 positions match TRBD1. This CDR3 region has 16 residues. V lost 5 bases and J lost 4; bases outside the gene matches: 13. Germline CDR1 reads SGHTA; CDR2 reads FQGNSA. The CDR3, as DNA: TGTGCCAGCAGCACCGCCGGGACAGGACGGGGTTACGAGCAGTACCTC. Encoded protein: CASSTAGTGRGYEQYL.

The V and J genes are TRBV6-1 and TRBJ1-1; possible D gene TRBD1, 6 bases. Germline values: CDR1 MNHNS, CDR2 SASEGT. The V end lost 6 bases, the J end lost 6 bases, and 17 bases lay between the germline ends. The CDR3 contains 14 residues. CDR3 bases: TGTGCCAGCAGGGGGCATAGGGGGATACCTGAAGCTTTCTTT. Translation gives CASRGHRGIPEAFF.

The chain employs TRBV23-1 and TRBJ2-7; D uncertain. TRBV23-1 qualifies as an ORF whose function is uncertain. V shed 2 bases and J shed 3 bases, with 14 bases lying between them. The CDR3 is 15 residues long. The CDR3 coding sequence is TGCGCCAGCAGTCAAAGTATCGGAACAGACTACGAGCAGTACTTC. Its translation is CASSQSIGTDYEQYF.

V usage is TRBV6-5 and J usage is TRBJ1-1, with TRBD1 as a possible D gene (5 bases). Germline V gives CDR1 MNHEY, CDR2 SVGAGI. Between the trimmed V and J ends, which lost 6 bases and 2 bases, there was a span of 16 bases. The CDR3 is 15 residues long. In DNA, the CDR3 is TGTGCCAGCAGGACCTGGACAAAAGTCAACACTGAAGCTTTCTTT. It translates to CASRTWTKVNTEAFF.

This chain links TRBV28 with TRBJ2-7; a possible D gene is TRBD2 (6 bases). V lost 5 bases and J 4 bases, leaving 15 bases between the germline ends. The CDR3 contains 14 residues. In germline, CDR1 is MDHEN, CDR2 SYDVKM. CDR3 in amino acids: CASSPKLAAYEQYF. The DNA for the CDR3 is TGTGCCAGCAGTCCAAAACTAGCAGCTTACGAGCAGTACTTC.

This sequence joins TRBV7-2 and TRBJ2-1; 7 nucleotides agree with TRBD2. The CDR3 is 12 amino acids. V was clipped by 5 bases and J by 8 bases; unmatched bases: 3. CDR1 and CDR2 from the germline V gene are SGHTA and FQGNSA. The CDR3, as DNA: TGTGCCAGCAGCGGCCGGGGGGATGAGCAGTTCTTC. Amino acid sequence: CASSGRGDEQFF.